Shown below are 26 T cell receptor beta chains from a single sample sequenced in a study of cytomegalovirus exposure and HLA in healthy donors. The study ran its PCR with 60 Vbeta and 13 Jbeta primers. The method was immunoSEQ multiplex PCR; TCRdb's version includes in-frame clones alone and lacks a portion of them. Among under 200,000 clones listed, roughly 80% were seen once. Sequenced material: PBMCs. These receptors were obtained from a human donor in good health.

The chain employs TRBV6-1 and TRBJ2-5; TRBD1 aligns across 7 bases. V lost 4 bases to trimming and J lost 4 bases; unmatched junction nucleotides: 15. CDR1 and CDR2 (germline): MNHNS, SASEGT. The CDR3 is made up of 17 amino acids. The CDR3 region has the DNA TGTGCCAGCAGTGGGTTACAGGGGTTGTTCTTGTCAGAGACCCAGTACTTC. It codes for CASSGLQGLFLSETQYF.

The chain has TRBV6-1 and TRBJ1-2; D gene uncertain. The germline V gene encodes CDR1 MNHNS and CDR2 SASEGT. The CDR3 consists of 13 residues. Trimming pared 2 bases from V and 1 base from J, leaving 5 bases between. The CDR3 coding sequence is TGTGCCAGCAGTGAAAGCATTAACTATGGCTACACCTTC. As protein: CASSESINYGYTF.

Written as DNA, the CDR3 is TGTGCCAGCTCAGCCGACAGGGCCTCCTACGAGCAGTACTTC. This translates into CASSADRASYEQYF. The genes are TRBV18 and TRBJ2-5; 7 nucleotides line up with TRBD1. The closer fit of TRBJ2-7 to the DNA end suggests the J call may be wrong. The CDR3 covers 14 residues. CDR1 and CDR2 (germline): KGHSH, LQKENI.

V is TRBV27 and J is TRBJ2-2; 8 bases align to TRBD2. The CDR3 length is 18 residues. Germline V gene sequence: CDR1 MNHEY, CDR2 SMNVEV (reference sequence). Trimming at V came to 6 bases and at J to 7 bases, leaving 19 bases not matched to a gene. The CDR3 reads CASSLRGGPGEVIGELFF. DNA for the CDR3: TGTGCCAGCAGCCTCCGGGGGGGGCCAGGGGAGGTGATCGGGGAGCTGTTTTTT.

The chain is built from TRBV15 and TRBJ1-4, with D possibly being TRBD1 (5 bases). Germline V CDR1 and CDR2: LNHNV, YYDKDF (reference sequence). V lost 3 bases and J lost 1, with 6 bases in between. This CDR3 contains 14 residues. The CDR3: CATSSQGTNEKLFF. CDR3 coding DNA: TGTGCCACCAGCAGTCAGGGAACTAATGAAAAACTGTTTTTT. The variable domain in full, completed from reference TRBV15 and TRBJ1-4, reads DAMVIQNPRYQVTQFGKPVTLSCSQTLNHNVMYWYQQKSSQAPKLLFHYYDKDFNNEADTPDNFQSRRPNTSFCFLDIRSPGLGDTAMYLCATSSQGTNEKLFFGSGTQLSVL.

The rearrangement links TRBV9 to TRBJ2-5; tentative D call: TRBD2 (5 bases). Germline CDR1 reads SGDLS; CDR2 reads YYNGEE. CDR3 length: 14 amino acids. The ends were cut back, 3 bases at V and 5 bases at J, with 14 bases in the middle. The CDR3 nucleotides read TGTGCCAGCAGCGAGGCTAGCTTAGGCGAGACCCAGTACTTC. Translated, it gives CASSEASLGETQYF. The full variable domain, completed using reference TRBV9 and TRBJ2-5, is DSGVTQTPKHLITATGQRVTLRCSPRSGDLSVYWYQQSLDQGLQFLIQYYNGEERAKGNILERFSAQQFPDLHSELNLSSLELGDSALYFCASSEASLGETQYFGPGTRLLVL.

The chain couples TRBV7-2 to TRBJ2-7, with 9 bases that match TRBD2. V lost 3 bases to trimming and J lost 0 bases; unmatched junction nucleotides: 3. The CDR3 runs to 15 residues. The germline V gene encodes CDR1 SGHTA and CDR2 FQGNSA. The CDR3 DNA is TGTGCCAGCAGCTTCGCGGGGGGGAGCTCCTACGAGCAGTACTTC. This sequence encodes CASSFAGGSSYEQYF.

The V call is TRBV29-1, the J call TRBJ1-6; 10 positions agree with TRBD1. The CDR3 runs 15 residues. Germline CDR1 is SQVTM and CDR2 is ANQGSEA. V was pared by 4 bases and J by 8 bases, with 8 bases of the junction left unmatched. The CDR3 DNA reads TGCAGCGTTGTTTCCCGACAGGGGGCTCATTCACCCCTCCACTTT. Translation gives CSVVSRQGAHSPLHF.

This chain uses TRBV4-3 with TRBJ2-3, with TRBD1 identical over 9 bases. Germline trimming cut 3 bases from V and 4 bases from J; bases unmatched to any gene: 5. CDR1 and CDR2 from the germline V gene are LGHNA and YSLEER. The CDR3 contains 15 residues. This chain's CDR3 is CASSQERDRADTQYF. DNA of the CDR3: TGCGCCAGCAGCCAGGAACGGGACAGGGCAGATACGCAGTATTTT.

This clone was seen a single time. This chain uses TRBV7-9 with TRBJ2-7; no clear D. The germline V gene has CDR1 SEHNR and CDR2 FQNEAQ (reference sequence). Trimming removed 3 bases at V and 7 bases at J, with 7 bases between. CDR3 length: 11 residues. CDR3 sequence reads: CASSFDCEQYF. As DNA, the CDR3 is TGTGCCAGCAGCTTTGACTGTGAGCAGTACTTC.

This sequence joins TRBV6-6 and TRBJ1-2; D is undetermined. The CDR3 spans 13 residues. Trimming cost V 0 bases and J 7 bases, with 9 bases left between them. CDR1 and CDR2 (germline): MNHNY, SVGAGI (reference sequence). The CDR3 region is CASSYSDGGGYTF. In DNA, the CDR3 is TGTGCCAGCAGTTACTCGGATGGAGGTGGCTACACCTTC.

This clone was seen only a few times. The CDR3, as DNA: TGCGCCAGCAGCCAAACTTACGACAGGGGGGCACGCGAGCAGTACTTC. The encoded protein is CASSQTYDRGAREQYF. The rearrangement links TRBV4-1 to TRBJ2-7; 9 bases map to TRBD1. The germline CDR1 and CDR2 sequences are MGHRA and YSYEKL. The CDR3 covers 16 residues. V shed 2 bases, J shed 6 bases, and the junction held 11 bases outside the gene matches.

This clone was seen a single time. The genes are TRBV5-4 and TRBJ2-6; possible D gene TRBD2, 6 bases. With 6 bases removed from V and 0 bases from J, the gap between germline ends came to 22 bases. Germline CDR1 is SGHNT and CDR2 is YYREEE (reference sequence). The CDR3 length is 19 residues. The CDR3 loop reads CASTLPPGLRLSGANVLTF. The CDR3 DNA sequence: TGTGCCAGCACCCTCCCACCGGGACTGAGACTCTCTGGGGCCAACGTCCTGACTTTC. The complete variable domain, with remaining parts taken from reference TRBV5-4 and TRBJ2-6, reads ETGVTQSPTHLIKTRGQQVTLRCSSQSGHNTVSWYQQALGQGPQFIFQYYREEENGRGNFPPRFSGLQFPNYSSELNVNALELDDSALYLCASTLPPGLRLSGANVLTFGAGSRLTVL.

This rearrangement joins TRBV7-2 to TRBJ1-1; D not certain. Germline CDR1 reads SGHTA; CDR2 reads FQGNSA. V lost 5 bases to trimming and J lost 7 bases, with 11 bases between them. The CDR3 has 12 residues. The CDR3 bases are TGTGCCAGCAGCACATCAACCCGTGAAGCTTTCTTT. Translating gives CASSTSTREAFF.

This clone was seen a single time. This chain uses TRBV9 with TRBJ2-1, with 9 bases fitting TRBD1. The CDR3 has 13 amino acids. Germline V CDR1 and CDR2: SGDLS, YYNGEE. V gave up 4 bases and J gave up 7 bases; unmatched junction bases: 3. The CDR3 coding sequence is TGTGCCAGCAGCTCAGACAGGGGGAATGAGCAGTTCTTC. It encodes CASSSDRGNEQFF.

The chain has TRBV6-5 and TRBJ1-2; 9 nucleotides agree with TRBD1. J lost 6 bases, V lost 5 bases, and 4 bases had no gene match. The length of the CDR3 is 13 residues. Germline-derived CDR1 and CDR2 are MNHEY and SVGAGI. CDR3 amino acids: CASSPGQGNGYTF. Written as DNA, the CDR3 is TGTGCCAGCAGTCCCGGACAGGGGAATGGCTACACCTTC.

Comments on this clone: This same CDR3 is encoded by further DNA sequences in the sample. The V call is TRBV19, the J call TRBJ1-1, with a possible D match to TRBD1 (5 bases). Germline assignment: CDR1 LNHDA and CDR2 SQIVND (reference sequence). Trimming stripped 3 bases from V and 3 bases from J, with 8 bases between. The CDR3 sequence is 13 residues long. The CDR3 here is CASSILGDTEAFF. CDR3 sequence (DNA): TGTGCCAGTAGTATTTTAGGGGACACTGAAGCTTTCTTT.

Turning to this clone: Sequence at one end of the junction differs from germline and may be a read error. This sequence joins TRBV5-1 and TRBJ2-1, with TRBD2 as a possible D gene (5 bases). This CDR3 has 13 residues. The germline CDR1 and CDR2 sequences are SGHRS and YFSETQ. The CDR3 spells CASSLSGVNGQFF. CDR3 nucleotide sequence: TGCGCCAGCAGCTTGTCCGGGGTCAATGGGCAGTTCTTC.

The rearrangement joins TRBV5-4 to TRBJ2-7; TRBD1 agrees at 8 bases. V gave up 4 bases and J gave up 2 bases; unmatched junction bases: 5. The CDR3 contains 14 residues. Germline CDR1 and CDR2: SGHNT and YYREEE (reference sequence). In DNA form, the CDR3 reads TGTGCCAGCAGCCCGGGGACAGGCACCTACGAGCAGTACTTC. Translating it yields CASSPGTGTYEQYF.

This clone appeared once. This chain uses TRBV6-4 with TRBJ1-5; 11 bases line up with TRBD1. This CDR3 is built from 18 residues. J lost 0 bases, V lost 6 bases, and 10 bases had no gene match. The V gene's germline CDR1 is MRHNA and CDR2 SNTAGT. In nucleotides, the CDR3 is TGTGCCAGCAGGTACGATGGGACAGGGGGAATTAGCAATCAGCCCCAGCATTTT. Its translation: CASRYDGTGGISNQPQHF.

V gene TRBV4-1 combines with J gene TRBJ2-2, with TRBD2 matching over 7 bases. The CDR3 consists of 15 residues. Germline CDR1 reads MGHRA; CDR2 reads YSYEKL. V was pared by 4 bases and J by 4 bases, with 6 bases of the junction left unmatched. The CDR3 DNA reads as TGCGCCAGCAGCCTATCCTGGGGGGGCACCGGGGAGCTGTTTTTT. Translation gives CASSLSWGGTGELFF.

J is TRBJ2-3 and V is TRBV7-9; 11 bases fit TRBD2. The CDR3 contains 17 residues. With 5 bases clipped from V and 6 bases from J, the junction kept 13 bases outside the gene matches. CDR1 and CDR2 from the germline V gene are SEHNR and FQNEAQ (reference sequence). The CDR3, as DNA: TGTGCCAGCAGCCTAGGGGTTAGCGGGGGGGCCAGCGATACGCAGTATTTT. Amino acid sequence: CASSLGVSGGASDTQYF.

The CDR3 is CASRIELEQYF. In DNA, the CDR3 is TGTGCCAGCAGGATTGAGCTCGAGCAGTACTTC. The chain links TRBV7-2 to TRBJ2-7, with D unresolved. The V end lost 6 bases, the J end lost 6 bases, and 9 bases lay between the germline ends. Germline V gene lookup returns CDR1 SGHTA and CDR2 FQGNSA. The CDR3 has 11 amino acids. Supplemented by reference TRBV7-2 and TRBJ2-7, the full variable domain reads GAGVSQSPSNKVTEKGKDVELRCDPISGHTALYWYRQSLGQGLEFLIYFQGNSAPDKSGLPSDRFSAERTGGSVSTLTIQRTQQEDSAVYLCASRIELEQYFGPGTRLTVT.

The chain is built from TRBV19 and TRBJ1-5; TRBD1 matches 8 bases. This CDR3 region has 12 residues. Germline V gene data show CDR1 as LNHDA and CDR2 as SQIVND (reference sequence). With 9 bases clipped from V and 11 bases from J, the junction kept 9 bases outside the gene matches. The CDR3 DNA follows: TGTGCCAGCCAGGGGGCGCATCTAGCCCAGCATTTT. Translating gives CASQGAHLAQHF.

This CDR3 reads CASNRQGLSYNEQFF. For the CDR3, the DNA is TGTGCCAGCAATAGACAGGGCCTCTCCTACAATGAGCAGTTCTTC. The rearrangement links TRBV6-1 to TRBJ2-1; 7 nucleotides match TRBD1. Germline trimming cut 7 bases from V and 0 bases from J; bases unmatched to any gene: 6. The germline CDR1 and CDR2 sequences are MNHNS and SASEGT. The CDR3 totals 15 residues.

V gene TRBV7-9 combines with J gene TRBJ1-2; the match to TRBD1 covers 7 bases. The CDR3 has 14 amino acids. V dropped 6 bases and J dropped 3; count of bases not matched to a gene: 7. Germline V gene sequence: CDR1 SEHNR, CDR2 FQNEAQ (reference sequence). The CDR3 DNA sequence: TGTGCCAGCAGATCCGCCGGGACAGACTATGGCTACACCTTC. It encodes CASRSAGTDYGYTF.